The 10 T cell receptor beta chains in this list originate from one sample, sequenced in a study of monozygotic twins with inflammatory bowel disease. After re-calling the 5' RACE reads, TCRdb lists one entry per CDR3 protein, DNA absent. With about 170,000 distinct CDR3 sequences in the sample, the ten largest clones hold about 2.7%. The sequenced sample consisted of blood. These receptors all come from a human donor with ulcerative colitis or Crohn's disease, or a healthy co-twin of an affected twin (not recorded which).

V and J are TRBV20-1 and TRBJ1-1; TCRdb calls TRBD1, which cannot be checked without DNA. Germline CDR1 and CDR2: DFQATT and SNEGSKA (reference sequence). The length of the CDR3 is 16 residues. The CDR3 is CSAPDLPGRLGTEAFF.

The V and J genes are TRBV7-9 and TRBJ1-5; no DNA is available, so the TRBD1 call from TCRdb remains unchecked. The germline V gene has CDR1 SEHNR and CDR2 FQNEAQ (reference sequence). There are 17 residues in the CDR3. The chain's CDR3 is CASSQTGGPYSNQPQHF.

The CDR3 reads CASGSEAGLQKYF. The V and J genes are TRBV12-5 and TRBJ2-3; the TCRdb D gene call, TRBD2, has no DNA to confirm it. This CDR3 region has 13 residues. Per germline, CDR1 LGHNT and CDR2 FRNRAP. The full variable domain, its missing parts supplied by reference TRBV12-5 and TRBJ2-3, is DARVTQTPRHKVTEMGQEVTMRCQPILGHNTVFWYRQTMMQGLELLAYFRNRAPLDDSGMPKDRFSAEMPDATLATLKIQPSEPRDSAVYFCASGSEAGLQKYFGPGTRLTVL.

This chain uses TRBV7-9 with TRBJ2-7; TCRdb selects TRBD2, and the lack of DNA leaves this call unchecked. Germline CDR1 and CDR2: SEHNR and FQNEAQ (reference sequence). The CDR3 is 16 residues long. CDR3: CASSSGTSGRRVEQYF.

This chain links TRBV11-3 with TRBJ2-3; there is no DNA to check the TCRdb D call of TRBD1. The CDR3 sequence is 15 residues long. Germline V lookup: CDR1 SGHNT, CDR2 YENEEA. The CDR3: CASSRGQGASDTQYF.

The rearrangement uses TRBV15 and TRBJ2-1. The germline V gene has CDR1 LNHNV and CDR2 YYDKDF (reference sequence). The length of the CDR3 is 13 residues. The CDR3 loop reads CATSREAINEQFF.

The chain recombines TRBV20-1 with TRBJ2-5. Germline assignment: CDR1 DFQATT and CDR2 SNEGSKA (reference sequence). This CDR3 has 12 amino acids. The CDR3 reads CSARDLGETQYF.

The chain recombines TRBV7-2 with TRBJ2-4; the TCRdb D gene call, TRBD1, has no DNA to confirm it. This CDR3 spans 17 amino acids. Germline V gives CDR1 SGHTA, CDR2 FQGNSA. CDR3 residues: CASSLVGVGLAKNIQYF.

The CDR3 sequence is CASRPTGYNEQFF. The rearrangement uses TRBV6-2 or TRBV6-3 and TRBJ2-1. CDR1 is MNHEY, CDR2 SVGEGT, per germline. The length of the CDR3 is 13 residues.

CDR3: CASSLVGSSSYEQYF. This chain joins TRBV7-9 and TRBJ2-7. The CDR3 contains 15 residues. CDR1 and CDR2 (germline): SEHNR, FQNEAQ (reference sequence).